This entry features one TCR beta chain sequence. Naivety among CD8 cells was defined by CD45RO negativity and positive CCR7 selection, thereby excluding terminally differentiated effector memory CD45RA+ cells. These data come from a study of shared clonotypes between healthy human individuals. CDR3 length equals 14 residues. Germline-derived CDR1 and CDR2 are MGHRA and YSYEKL. V was clipped by 4 bases and J by 0 bases, with 8 bases between them. The table came from immunoSEQ multiplex PCR; TCRdb's copy has only in-frame clones and leaves some out. The table records around 1.9 million clones, approximately 92% of them present only once.

Input material: naive CD8+ T cells from PBMCs. The source is a man in his late teens or twenties in good health. Some clones in this sample may be carry-over from other donors' samples. The rearrangement uses TRBV4-1 and TRBJ2-3; a weak D match, TRBD1 (6 bases). The CDR3 DNA follows: TGCGCCAGCAGCCGAGACAGGAGCACAGATACGCAGTATTTT. As protein: CASSRDRSTDTQYF.